Reported below is one TCR beta chain. This sample is part of a study of patients and donors after allogeneic stem cell transplantation. This CDR3 spans 13 amino acids. Germline values: CDR1 LGHDT, CDR2 YNNKEL (reference sequence). The V gene lost 0 bases and the J gene lost 4 bases, with 5 bases spanning the gap. From the RT-PCR reads, TCRdb called clonotypes with MiXCR, one entry per CDR3 protein. This sample yields 150,000 to 200,000 distinct CDR3 sequences, of which approximately 22% are seen a single time; about 25% belongs to the top ten. The receptor was isolated from a human donor who was either an allogeneic HSCT recipient or a stem cell or donor lymphocyte infusion donor (not recorded which). It is not recorded whose cells these are; they may come from a transplant donor. V gene TRBV3-1 combines with J gene TRBJ2-3; D call uncertain. Sequenced sample: blood, either unsorted or a sorted T cell fraction (not recorded which). The CDR3, as DNA: TGTGCCAGCAGCCAAGATGGTGCAGATACGCAGTATTTT. Its translation: CASSQDGADTQYF.